A selection of T cell receptor beta chains follows, all from one sample in a study of cytomegalovirus exposure and HLA in healthy donors. Libraries were prepared by immunoSEQ multiplex PCR; TCRdb keeps only in-frame clonotypes and omits some of them. Here the sample spans around 93,000 clones, 78% being singletons. Source material: PBMCs. These receptors all stem from a woman between 35 and 50 years old in good health and CMV-seronegative. The CDR3 runs from the conserved cysteine through the conserved F or W. Fields, in order: D gene, V gene, J gene, CDR3 length, clone size, CDR3 DNA, CDR3 protein. D genes are given only for firm matches. The size field is filled for only some rows; it gives once, few, many or a size class.

d_call: .
v_call: TRBV10-1
j_call: TRBJ2-3
cdr3_length: 15
clone_size: .
cdr3_nt: TGCGCCAGCAGTCCACAGGGATTTAACACAGATACGCAGTATTTT
cdr3_aa: CASSPQGFNTDTQYF

d_call: TRBD2
v_call: TRBV5-1
j_call: TRBJ2-2
cdr3_length: 17
clone_size: .
cdr3_nt: TGCGCCAGCAGCCCGGGACTAGCGGGATATAGCACCGGGGAGCTGTTTTTT
cdr3_aa: CASSPGLAGYSTGELFF

d_call: .
v_call: TRBV6-5
j_call: TRBJ1-5
cdr3_length: 13
clone_size: .
cdr3_nt: TGTGCCAGCAGGAGGGACAATAATCAGCCCCAGCATTTT
cdr3_aa: CASRRDNNQPQHF

d_call: .
v_call: TRBV4-2
j_call: TRBJ1-1
cdr3_length: 15
clone_size: few
cdr3_nt: TGTGCCAGCAGCCAAGACCATCGGGGGGACCAAGAAGCTTTCTTT
cdr3_aa: CASSQDHRGDQEAFF

d_call: TRBD2
v_call: TRBV6-1
j_call: TRBJ2-3
cdr3_length: 15
clone_size: .
cdr3_nt: TGTGCCAGCAGTCCTTCTGCGGGAGCTGCAGATACGCAGTATTTT
cdr3_aa: CASSPSAGAADTQYF

d_call: TRBD2
v_call: TRBV25-1
j_call: TRBJ2-3
cdr3_length: 17
clone_size: .
cdr3_nt: TGTGCCAGCAGTGCACCCAGGACTAGCGGGGGCACAGATACGCAGTATTTT
cdr3_aa: CASSAPRTSGGTDTQYF

d_call: .
v_call: TRBV5-1
j_call: TRBJ1-2
cdr3_length: 14
clone_size: once
cdr3_nt: TGCGCCAGCAGCTTGGCCCTCAACGACATAAACTACACCTTC
cdr3_aa: CASSLALNDINYTF

d_call: TRBD2
v_call: TRBV5-1
j_call: TRBJ2-2
cdr3_length: 14
clone_size: once
cdr3_nt: TGCGCCAGCAGCGCGGGAGCCGGCACCGGGGAGCTGTTTTTT
cdr3_aa: CASSAGAGTGELFF

d_call: .
v_call: TRBV6-5
j_call: TRBJ2-1
cdr3_length: 14
clone_size: .
cdr3_nt: TGTGCCAGCAGTTACTCGATTCGGTTCAATGAGCAGTTCTTC
cdr3_aa: CASSYSIRFNEQFF

d_call: TRBD1
v_call: TRBV28
j_call: TRBJ2-1
cdr3_length: 16
clone_size: .
cdr3_nt: TGTGCCAGCAGTTTGCAACCCGGGACAGGACTTGGGCAGCAGTTCTTC
cdr3_aa: CASSLQPGTGLGQQFF

d_call: .
v_call: TRBV25-1
j_call: TRBJ1-3
cdr3_length: 18
clone_size: .
cdr3_nt: TGTGCCAGCAGGGGGGGATGGGAGGGATTATCCTCTGGAAACACCATATATTTT
cdr3_aa: CASRGGWEGLSSGNTIYF

d_call: .
v_call: TRBV6-5
j_call: TRBJ1-1
cdr3_length: 12
clone_size: few
cdr3_nt: TGTGCCAGCACCCCCACAGGCGATGAAGCTTTCTTT
cdr3_aa: CASTPTGDEAFF